The 16 T cell receptor beta chains presented below share a single source sample, sequenced in a study of CD8 T cell repertoires and HIV-1 epitope variants. The antigens these receptors bind are not known. Here immunoSEQ multiplex PCR was the method, and the copy in TCRdb shows in-frame clones only, minus some. Of several thousand clones in the sample, around 67% were seen once. The specimen was cultured CD8+ T cells derived from PBMCs. These receptors all stem from a male donor with HIV.

This clone has a single count. This chain uses TRBV5-1 with TRBJ2-3; D unresolved. The V end lost 0 bases, the J end lost 0 bases, and 5 bases lay between the germline ends. The germline CDR1 and CDR2 sequences are SGHRS and YFSETQ. CDR3 length: 14 amino acids. CDR3 bases: TGCGCCAGCAGCTTGGAGTCTAGCACAGATACGCAGTATTTT. Translation gives CASSLESSTDTQYF.

As DNA, the CDR3 is TGTGCCAGCAGCTTAGCGCGGGCTAGCGGGACGAGCACAGATACGCAGTATTTT. Translating gives CASSLARASGTSTDTQYF. The gene calls are TRBV7-6 and TRBJ2-3, with 9 bases identical to TRBD2. Germline CDR1 reads SGHVS; CDR2 reads FNYEAQ. The CDR3 totals 18 residues. V was clipped by 0 bases and J by 0 bases; unmatched bases: 7.

The V gene is TRBV27, the J gene TRBJ1-5; no definite D call. V gave up 0 bases and J gave up 4 bases, with 4 bases separating them. From germline, CDR1 is MNHEY and CDR2 SMNVEV (reference sequence). This CDR3 comprises 13 residues. CDR3: CASSLSYNQPQHF. The CDR3 nucleotides are TGTGCCAGCAGTTTATCCTATAATCAGCCCCAGCATTTT.

The chain combines TRBV9 with TRBJ1-3; 7 bases map to TRBD1. Germline CDR1 is SGDLS and CDR2 is YYNGEE. Unmatched junction bases numbered 3, after V lost 0 bases and J lost 0 bases. The CDR3 runs to 16 residues. The CDR3 DNA follows: TGTGCCAGCAGCGTAGGACAGGGAATCTCTGGAAACACCATATATTTT. It translates to CASSVGQGISGNTIYF.

Only a few counts were recorded for this clone. The chain has TRBV5-4 and TRBJ2-7; TRBD1 might be the D (6 bases). CDR1 SGHNT and CDR2 YYREEE come from the germline V gene (reference sequence). The V end was cut by 2 bases, the J end by 6 bases, with 12 bases between. This CDR3 is built from 13 residues. Here the CDR3 reads CASSFGQSGEQYF. CDR3 nucleotide sequence: TGTGCCAGCAGCTTCGGACAGTCTGGCGAGCAGTACTTC.

This clone was seen a handful of times. CDR3 sequence reads: CASRAYPDRGRNTEAFF. The DNA of the CDR3 is TGTGCCAGCAGAGCTTACCCCGATCGTGGGCGTAACACTGAAGCTTTCTTT. The chain links TRBV7-2 to TRBJ1-1; D is unresolved. The V end was cut by 6 bases, the J end by 2 bases, with 22 bases between. The CDR3 runs 17 residues. Germline values: CDR1 SGHTA, CDR2 FQGNSA.

By share, this clone ranks as medium-sized. The V and J genes are TRBV7-9 and TRBJ2-7; 9 nucleotides agree with TRBD1. CDR1 is SEHNR and CDR2 is FQNEAQ in the germline V gene (reference sequence). CDR3 length: 15 residues. The J segment lost 2 bases and the V segment lost 4 bases, leaving 6 bases of the junction unmatched. CDR3 sequence reads: CASSSNRDRAYEQYF. The CDR3 coding sequence is TGTGCCAGCAGCTCAAACCGGGACAGGGCCTACGAGCAGTACTTC. The whole variable domain, remainder taken from reference TRBV7-9 and TRBJ2-7, is DTGVSQNPRHKITKRGQNVTFRCDPISEHNRLYWYRQTLGQGPEFLTYFQNEAQLEKSRLLSDRFSAERPKGSFSTLEIQRTEQGDSAMYLCASSSNRDRAYEQYFGPGTRLTVT.

The genes are TRBV9 and TRBJ1-1, with no clear D. This CDR3 is 14 amino acids long. Germline-derived CDR1 and CDR2 are SGDLS and YYNGEE. Deletions cut 0 bases from V and 1 base from J, with 7 bases between. CDR3 in DNA: TGTGCCAGCAGCGTAGCTGGGGAGAACACTGAAGCTTTCTTT. Protein sequence: CASSVAGENTEAFF.

This sequence joins TRBV7-8 and TRBJ2-7; 8 positions agree with TRBD2. The germline V gene encodes CDR1 SGHVS and CDR2 FQNEAQ. The CDR3 extends over 14 amino acids. V gave up 5 bases and J gave up 2 bases; unmatched junction bases: 5. The DNA for the CDR3 is TGTGCCAGCAGCCCCGGGACTAGAGCCTACGAGCAGTACTTC. Amino acids: CASSPGTRAYEQYF.

This chain joins TRBV9 and TRBJ2-1; 9 bases match TRBD2. The CDR3 sequence is 17 residues long. CDR1 and CDR2 from the germline V gene are SGDLS and YYNGEE. V gave up 0 bases and J gave up 9 bases; unmatched junction bases: 13. The CDR3 is CASSVAEFSLAGSEQFF. The CDR3 DNA follows: TGTGCCAGCAGCGTAGCCGAGTTCAGCCTAGCGGGAAGTGAGCAGTTCTTC.

This clone ranks as medium-sized. V is TRBV6-1 and J is TRBJ1-5; D is ambiguous. This CDR3 has 15 residues. Trimming left V 6 bases short and J 5 bases short, with 17 bases between. CDR1 and CDR2 from the germline V gene are MNHNS and SASEGT. The CDR3 sequence is CASSVDTDNYQPQHF. The CDR3 bases are TGTGCCAGCAGCGTAGACACCGACAACTATCAGCCCCAGCATTTT.

This clone has more than one count but fewer than ten. The chain is built from TRBV2 and TRBJ2-2; D is unclear. Germline CDR1 SNHLY, CDR2 FYNNEI. This CDR3 has 12 residues. Trimming shortened V by 8 bases and J by 6 bases, and 10 bases separated the two germline ends. The CDR3 loop is CASGPAPGELFF. DNA of the CDR3: TGTGCCAGCGGCCCAGCGCCCGGGGAGCTGTTTTTT.

V is TRBV7-9 and J is TRBJ2-7; D is perhaps TRBD2 (6 bases). The CDR3 has 15 residues. The germline V gene has CDR1 SEHNR and CDR2 FQNEAQ (reference sequence). With 1 base removed from V and 4 bases from J, the gap between germline ends came to 14 bases. The CDR3 loop is CASSLGGGEWYEQYF. CDR3 in DNA: TGTGCCAGCAGCTTAGGAGGCGGGGAGTGGTACGAGCAGTACTTC.

This clone occurred a few times. The rearrangement links TRBV4-1 to TRBJ2-7, with 9 bases fitting TRBD1. V trimming: 2 bases; J trimming: 2 bases; junction bases outside the gene matches: 4. This CDR3 has 15 amino acids. Germline lookup yields CDR1 MGHRA and CDR2 YSYEKL. DNA of the CDR3: TGCGCCAGCAGCCAACAAGGGACAGGGCCCTACGAGCAGTACTTC. This sequence encodes CASSQQGTGPYEQYF.

V usage is TRBV5-6 and J usage is TRBJ2-6; D ambiguous. This CDR3 comprises 15 residues. Germline V gives CDR1 SGHDT, CDR2 YYEEEE. Trimming cost V 2 bases and J 0 bases, with 6 bases left between them. CDR3 protein: CASSFLLSGANVLTF. In DNA, the CDR3 is TGTGCCAGCAGCTTCCTCCTCTCTGGGGCCAACGTCCTGACTTTC. The complete variable domain, with remaining parts taken from reference TRBV5-6 and TRBJ2-6, reads DAGVTQSPTHLIKTRGQQVTLRCSPKSGHDTVSWYQQALGQGPQFIFQYYEEEERQRGNFPDRFSGHQFPNYSSELNVNALLLGDSALYLCASSFLLSGANVLTFGAGSRLTVL.

This clone was seen more than once but under ten times. The chain recombines TRBV15 with TRBJ2-7, with 10 bases matching TRBD1. The CDR3 is 13 residues long. Trimming took 5 bases from V and 7 from J; bases not matched to a gene: 5. Germline values: CDR1 LNHNV, CDR2 YYDKDF (reference sequence). The CDR3 loop is CATSWDRGGEQYF. The CDR3 region has the DNA TGTGCCACCAGCTGGGACAGGGGAGGAGAGCAGTACTTC.